The entry that follows covers one T cell receptor (beta chain) sequence. This entry is derived from a study of T cell changes during pregnancy in multiple sclerosis. The CDR3 spans 16 residues. Germline V gives CDR1 MDHEN, CDR2 SYDVKM. The V gene end was trimmed by 5 bases and the J gene end by 7 bases; junction bases not matched to a gene: 16. Measured with immunoSEQ multiplex PCR; TCRdb has only the in-frame clones, and not every one. Among tens of thousands of clones listed, approximately 91% were seen once. This material consisted of peripheral blood, taken in the second trimester of pregnancy. The clonotype was recovered from a female donor in good health, enrolled as a control in a pregnancy study. This rearrangement joins TRBV28 to TRBJ1-2, with 7 bases aligning to TRBD1. The CDR3 spells CASSERTGSTRGGYTF. For the CDR3, the DNA is TGTGCCAGCAGTGAGAGGACAGGTTCCACACGCGGTGGCTACACCTTC.